A single T cell receptor (beta chain) is shown here with its context. Antigen unknown. This sample was included in a study of regulatory T cells in long-lasting Graves disease. Study-level findings and limits: There were preferences for TRBV28, TRBJ1-2 and TRBJ2-5 in persistent disease. Persistent Graves' patients possessed reduced TCR diversity relative to recently diagnosed ones.

V gave up 8 bases and J gave up 5 bases, with 22 bases separating them. Germline-derived CDR1 and CDR2 are MGHDK and SYGVNS. The CDR3 totals 16 residues. Sample time point: persistent/refractory GD, antithyroid drugs over 5 years with positive TRAb. The authors made the TCR library using RNA they extracted from PBMCs. CDR3-region Arm-PCR and iRepertoire HTBI primers produced the TCR beta libraries. TCRdb reprocessed the multiplex PCR reads with MiXCR, giving one entry per CDR3 protein. The profile covers 400,000 to 500,000 distinct CDR3 sequences, with less than 25% appearing a single time and 7% to 9.5% taken by the ten largest.

The chain combines TRBV25-1 with TRBJ2-1; maybe TRBD2 (5 bases). This specimen consisted of peripheral blood mononuclear cells (PBMCs), obtained when the disease was refractory, from a patient treated with antithyroid drugs. This receptor was taken from a female donor with Graves disease. The CDR3 coding sequence is TGTGCCAGCTCTCAGACGAGAAGGACCGGGGACAATGAGCAGTTCTTC. Translation: CASSQTRRTGDNEQFF.